This T cell receptor (beta chain) was sequenced in a study of T-cell reconstitution after alpha-beta-depleted transplantation in children. Study-level points and caveats: Some patients showed high day-60 TCRbeta diversity, which derived from surviving recipient T cells and thymic progenitors.

Preparing the TCRbeta library involved the use of unique molecular identifiers. TCRdb reprocessed the PCR reads with MiXCR, giving one entry per CDR3 protein. The sample holds fewer than 1 million distinct CDR3 sequences; under 20% are singletons and the top ten take around 4.5%. CDR1 and CDR2 from the germline V gene are ENHRY and SYGVKD. This CDR3 region has 16 residues. With 3 bases clipped from V and 7 bases from J, the junction kept 6 bases outside the gene matches. As for this clonotype: Its specificity is unknown.

The V and J genes are TRBV10-3 and TRBJ2-1; 13 nucleotides match TRBD2. The sequencing here drew on PBMCs, mostly from graft donor cells, taken 360 days after TCRalphabeta/CD19-depleted stem cell transplant. The origin of this receptor is a male patient aged 5 to 17 who had a stem cell transplant for acute lymphoblastic leukemia, so the T cells may come from the graft donor. The CDR3 region is CAISDPTSGRGNEQFF. CDR3 bases: TGTGCCATCAGTGATCCCACTAGCGGGAGGGGTAATGAGCAGTTCTTC.